One and the same sample provided the 21 T cell receptor beta chains below, sequenced in a study of Tregs in tolerant kidney transplant recipients (dated by TCRdb to the late 2010s). The method behind the library was the immunoSEQ multiplex PCR assay. TCRdb took this table from immuneACCESS and kept in-frame rearrangements with V and J called. Such tables lack part of the clones; where checked against another copy, unresolved V genes explain under half of the gap, and the rest is unexplained. The sample has approximately 8,700 clones on record, around 49% of them singletons. Less than 6.5% of the sample belongs to the ten largest clones. These TCRs' antigens remain unknown. Source material: CD4+ T cells from blood cultured with allogeneic cells. The receptor set was obtained from a human donor in good health.

V gene TRBV7-2 combines with J gene TRBJ1-5; D gene uncertain. Germline V lookup: CDR1 SGHTA, CDR2 FQGNSA. The V gene lost 2 bases and the J gene lost 1 base, with 3 bases spanning the gap. This CDR3 spans 13 amino acids. The CDR3 coding sequence is TGTGCCAGCAGCTTATGGAGCAATCAGCCCCAGCATTTT. As protein: CASSLWSNQPQHF.

The genes are TRBV2 and TRBJ2-1; 9 bases map to TRBD2. The CDR3 consists of 15 residues. Germline-derived CDR1 and CDR2 are SNHLY and FYNNEI. V lost 3 bases, J lost 8 bases, and 8 bases stayed unmatched. In nucleotides, the CDR3 is TGTGCCAGCAGTGAGGGGTCTAGCGGGACTCATGAGCAGTTCTTC. Protein product: CASSEGSSGTHEQFF.

V and J are TRBV11-2 and TRBJ2-7; possibly TRBD1 or TRBD2 for D (5 bases each). Trimming cost V 2 bases and J 3 bases, with 17 bases left between them. CDR1 and CDR2 from the germline V gene are SGHAT and FQNNGV. The CDR3 consists of 16 residues. This CDR3 is CASSLRVLGQGYEQYF. The CDR3 DNA is TGTGCCAGCAGCTTACGGGTACTAGGGCAGGGCTACGAGCAGTACTTC.

This clone has a handful of counts. V usage is TRBV11-2 and J usage is TRBJ2-1, with 12 bases aligning to TRBD2. This CDR3 is 16 amino acids long. Germline V CDR1 and CDR2: SGHAT, FQNNGV. The junction had 11 bases not matched to a gene; V was cut back by 5 bases and J by 9 bases. CDR3 amino acids: CASSTWTSGIGGEQFF. The CDR3 region has the DNA TGTGCCAGCAGCACCTGGACTAGCGGGATAGGTGGTGAGCAGTTCTTC.

The genes are TRBV6-5 and TRBJ2-7; possibly TRBD2 for D (6 bases). Trimming removed 1 base from V and 1 base from J, with 11 bases in between. The V gene's germline CDR1 is MNHEY and CDR2 SVGAGI. The CDR3 loop spans 15 amino acids. The CDR3 DNA is TGTGCCAGCAGTTACTGGGGGGTGGCTTCCTACGAGCAGTACTTC. This codes for CASSYWGVASYEQYF.

The gene calls are TRBV7-3 and TRBJ2-3, with D possibly TRBD1 on 6 matching bases. The CDR3 is 17 amino acids. Trimming stripped 5 bases from V and 1 base from J, with 19 bases between. Germline assignment: CDR1 SGHTA and CDR2 FQGTGA. The CDR3 region is CASSPPPGHLGTDTQYF. The CDR3 DNA is TGTGCCAGCAGCCCCCCCCCGGGACACCTTGGCACAGATACGCAGTATTTT. The whole variable domain, filled in from reference TRBV7-3 and TRBJ2-3, reads GAGVSQTPSNKVTEKGKYVELRCDPISGHTALYWYRQSLGQGPEFLIYFQGTGAADDSGLPNDRFFAVRPEGSVSTLKIQRTERGDSAVYLCASSPPPGHLGTDTQYFGPGTRLTVL.

The chain is built from TRBV9 and TRBJ2-3, with D unresolved. CDR1 and CDR2 from the germline V gene are SGDLS and YYNGEE. This CDR3 comprises 14 residues. V was pared by 4 bases and J by 3 bases, with 12 bases between. In DNA form, the CDR3 reads TGTGCCAGCAGCCCCGTAGGCCGAACAGATACGCAGTATTTT. This sequence encodes CASSPVGRTDTQYF.

The chain links TRBV5-1 to TRBJ1-2, with TRBD1 as a possible D gene (6 bases). V was clipped by 4 bases and J by 7 bases, with 20 bases between them. The V gene's germline CDR1 is SGHRS and CDR2 YFSETQ. The CDR3 runs 15 residues. The CDR3: CASSRSGGLPGGYTF. The CDR3 nucleotides are TGCGCCAGCAGCCGGTCGGGGGGCTTGCCGGGTGGCTACACCTTC.

This chain links TRBV19 with TRBJ1-4; a weak D match, TRBD1 (5 bases). V was shortened by 3 bases and J by 8 bases, with 13 bases between the two germline ends. CDR1 and CDR2 from the germline V gene are LNHDA and SQIVND (reference sequence). The CDR3 sequence is 14 residues long. The CDR3 protein is CASSMAGLREKLFF. Written as DNA, the CDR3 is TGTGCCAGTAGTATGGCAGGGTTGCGGGAAAAACTGTTTTTT.

The CDR3 bases are TGTGCCAGCAGCTTAGGAAGTAGCGGGATAGTCCACGAGCAGTACTTC. It is translated as CASSLGSSGIVHEQYF. The J gene is TRBJ2-7, the V gene TRBV11-2; TRBD2 aligns across 8 bases. V shed 1 base and J 5 bases; nucleotides not matched to a gene: 10. This CDR3 spans 16 amino acids. Per germline, CDR1 SGHAT and CDR2 FQNNGV.

CDR3 in amino acids: CASSRGTANTEAFF. DNA for the CDR3: TGTGCCAGCAGCAGAGGGACAGCGAACACTGAAGCTTTCTTT. V is TRBV7-6 and J is TRBJ1-1; 7 nucleotides agree with TRBD1. CDR3 length: 14 residues. CDR1 and CDR2 from the germline V gene are SGHVS and FNYEAQ. V shed 5 bases, J shed 1 base, and the junction held 4 bases outside the gene matches. The full variable domain, its missing parts supplied by reference TRBV7-6 and TRBJ1-1, is GAGVSQSPRYKVTKRGQDVALRCDPISGHVSLYWYRQALGQGPEFLTYFNYEAQQDKSGLPNDRFSAERPEGSISTLTIQRTEQRDSAMYRCASSRGTANTEAFFGQGTRLTVV.

The genes are TRBV7-3 and TRBJ1-4; D ambiguous. The V gene lost 5 bases and the J gene lost 8 bases, with 21 bases spanning the gap. This CDR3 comprises 16 residues. CDR1 and CDR2 (germline): SGHTA, FQGTGA. The CDR3 spells CASSLSLRKMREKLFF. The CDR3 region has the DNA TGTGCCAGCAGCCTATCACTCCGGAAGATGAGGGAAAAACTGTTTTTT. Combining the CDR3 with reference TRBV7-3 and TRBJ1-4 gives the whole variable domain GAGVSQTPSNKVTEKGKYVELRCDPISGHTALYWYRQSLGQGPEFLIYFQGTGAADDSGLPNDRFFAVRPEGSVSTLKIQRTERGDSAVYLCASSLSLRKMREKLFFGSGTQLSVL.

In its sample, this clone was seen many times. V and J are TRBV11-2 and TRBJ2-3, with 7 bases identical to TRBD2. CDR1 and CDR2 from the germline V gene are SGHAT and FQNNGV. The CDR3 has 17 amino acids. V lost 5 bases to trimming and J lost 2 bases; unmatched junction nucleotides: 13. The CDR3, as DNA: TGTGCCAGCAGCCGCCCCCTTTCTAAGCGGGACACAGATACGCAGTATTTT. It specifies CASSRPLSKRDTDTQYF.

This chain links TRBV5-6 with TRBJ1-1; TRBD1 is a possible D gene (5 bases). The CDR3 is made up of 12 amino acids. V was shortened by 1 base and J by 12 bases, with 13 bases between the two germline ends. The germline V gene encodes CDR1 SGHDT and CDR2 YYEEEE. CDR3 in DNA: TGTGCCAGCAGCTTGCCAGACAGCATTCCTTTCTTT. The encoded protein is CASSLPDSIPFF.

This clone is a singleton in its sample. This sequence joins TRBV7-3 and TRBJ2-3; tentative D call: TRBD1 (7 bases). This CDR3 region has 16 residues. Trimming left V 5 bases short and J 7 bases short, with 22 bases between. Per the germline V gene, CDR1 is SGHTA and CDR2 is FQGTGA. As DNA, the CDR3 is TGTGCCAGCAGCCAGGGGGGTAGCCGCCGGGTACATACGCAGTATTTT. It encodes CASSQGGSRRVHTQYF.

V usage is TRBV11-3 and J usage is TRBJ2-7; perhaps D is TRBD1 or TRBD2 (5 bases each). The CDR3 contains 15 residues. Trimming pared 3 bases from V and 3 bases from J, leaving 15 bases between. Germline V gives CDR1 SGHNT, CDR2 YENEEA. Here the CDR3 reads CASSFDRDPVYEQYF. The CDR3 DNA sequence: TGTGCCAGCAGCTTCGACCGGGACCCAGTCTACGAGCAGTACTTC.

This clone was detected a few times. The rearrangement links TRBV4-1 to TRBJ2-5; no clear D. The CDR3 length is 13 residues. CDR1 and CDR2 (germline): MGHRA, YSYEKL. The V and J ends lost 2 bases and 2 bases respectively, with 6 bases between them. The CDR3 loop is CASSQRQQETQYF. The CDR3 bases are TGCGCCAGCAGCCAAAGGCAGCAAGAGACCCAGTACTTC.

This clone is a singleton in its sample. The gene calls are TRBV5-8 and TRBJ2-7, with 8 bases matching TRBD2. V lost 4 bases, J lost 1 base, and 7 bases stayed unmatched. The CDR3 extends over 15 amino acids. Germline V gene lookup returns CDR1 SGHTS and CDR2 YDEGEE. CDR3 DNA sequence: TGTGCCAGCAGCACCGGGACTAGAGGATCCTACGAGCAGTACTTC. Translated: CASSTGTRGSYEQYF.

The chain carries TRBV6-1 and TRBJ1-1; D may be TRBD1 (6 bases). Germline CDR1 is MNHNS and CDR2 is SASEGT. The V gene lost 5 bases and the J gene lost 6 bases, with 7 bases spanning the gap. The CDR3 extends over 11 amino acids. The CDR3 here is CASSYRAEAFF. In DNA, the CDR3 is TGTGCCAGCAGTTACAGGGCTGAAGCTTTCTTT.

In its sample, this clone was seen a few times. The J gene is TRBJ2-1, the V gene TRBV10-3, with 7 bases lining up with TRBD1. The CDR3 loop spans 13 amino acids. V lost 6 bases, J lost 5 bases, and 4 bases stayed unmatched. From germline, CDR1 is ENHRY and CDR2 SYGVKD. In nucleotides, the CDR3 is TGTGCCATCAGAGGGACAGAGAACAATGAGCAGTTCTTC. Protein sequence: CAIRGTENNEQFF.

This chain links TRBV11-1 with TRBJ2-7; no reliable D call. The CDR3 totals 16 residues. Germline loops: CDR1 SGHAT, CDR2 FQDESV (reference sequence). Trimming took 5 bases from V and 3 from J, leaving 20 bases between them. CDR3: CASSPLPDGRLYEQYF. CDR3 DNA sequence: TGTGCCAGCAGCCCACTGCCCGACGGGCGGCTCTACGAGCAGTACTTC.